This T cell receptor (beta chain) came from a study of shared clonotypes between healthy human individuals. Both subsets, CD45RA+ naive and CD45RA-negative memory, were split from the CD4+ cells. Trimming at V came to 4 bases and at J to 4 bases, leaving 6 bases not matched to a gene. This CDR3 is built from 16 residues. Per the germline V gene, CDR1 is SGHRS and CDR2 is YFSETQ. Concerning this clone: Antigen unknown. At the DNA level, this CDR3 is encoded by other sequences in the same sample as well.

The protocol was immunoSEQ multiplex PCR, while the TCRdb copy is restricted to in-frame clones and leaves out a portion. The table has around 1.5 million clones, around 98% seen once; the top ten hold 0.4% to 0.45%. Regarding the study as a whole: Investigators collected only blood, and repertoires in tissues likely differ.

The receptor's source is a man between 25 and 39 years old in good health. Sample: naive CD4+ T cells sorted from blood. The sample's subset: CD45RA+ positively selected. The genes are TRBV5-1 and TRBJ2-5, with 14 bases lining up with TRBD2. CDR3 in amino acids: CASSPGLAGAGETQYF. The CDR3 DNA reads as TGCGCCAGCAGCCCGGGACTAGCGGGAGCAGGAGAGACCCAGTACTTC.